Below, one TCR beta chain is given with its context. Its specificity is not known. This sample is drawn from a study of cytomegalovirus exposure and HLA in healthy donors. Turning to the study itself: The early release's HLA-typed donors yielded roughly 85 million unique TCRs.

Whereas donors were nominally healthy upon sampling, unrecorded immune exposures were probable. The CDR3 sequence is 11 residues long. The ends were cut back, 6 bases at V and 3 bases at J, with 6 bases in the middle. The V gene's germline CDR1 is SGHNT and CDR2 YENEEA. Whole-study results and caveats: Earlier analysis found most TCR beta V segments productive about 87% or about 30% of the time. TCR beta chains numbering some 160 were designated cytomegalovirus-associated.

Primers for the PCR totalled 60 Vbeta and 13 Jbeta. Only in-frame clones appear in the TCRdb table, and some are missing; sequencing was by immunoSEQ multiplex PCR. The sample shows about 32,000 clones, and approximately 4.8% sits with its ten largest clones. This TCR was recovered from a female donor in good health and CMV-seronegative. The chain employs TRBV11-3 and TRBJ2-7; D remains unclear. The sequenced sample was PBMCs. CDR3 DNA: TGTGCCAGCAGTAGGAGCTACGAGCAGTACTTC. This gives the protein CASSRSYEQYF.